This T cell receptor (beta chain) was documented in a study of blood T cell repertoires in COVID-19. For the study at large: PBMCs, B-cell-depleted T cells, or T cells provided the cDNA or gDNA that made up the material.

The method was immunoSEQ multiplex PCR; TCRdb's version includes in-frame clones alone and lacks a portion of them. This table has roughly 200,000 clones, about 81% appearing once. Followed longitudinally, the Seattle patients had been enrolled during active infection. The V gene end was trimmed by 4 bases and the J gene end by 8 bases; junction bases not matched to a gene: 6. Per germline, CDR1 SGHRS and CDR2 YFSETQ. This CDR3 comprises 14 residues. Turning to this clone: The same CDR3 can be traced to other DNA sequences in this sample.

The sequenced material came from peripheral blood. V usage is TRBV5-1 and J usage is TRBJ1-4, with 9 bases that match TRBD1. The sequence derives from a woman at least 80 years old with COVID-19, enrolled during active disease. The CDR3 region is CASSLGTGREKLFF. CDR3 DNA: TGCGCCAGCAGCCTAGGGACAGGGAGGGAAAAACTGTTTTTT.